Here is one T cell receptor beta chain with its context. Germline V CDR1 and CDR2: SGHKS, YYEKEE (reference sequence). The V end was cut by 0 bases, the J end by 6 bases, with 10 bases between. This CDR3 is built from 14 residues. Methods used by the authors: The authors estimated nucleated cell counts from reference gene primer amplification. Method: immunoSEQ multiplex PCR; TCRdb's copy keeps in-frame clones and lacks some. V and J calls plus clone size are reproduced from that table; the DNA served to infer D and trimming. The data show about 220,000 clones, with over 75% seen just once and roughly 12% held by the top ten. The data derive from a study of blood T cell repertoires in COVID-19.

Source material: peripheral blood. The receptor was derived from a human donor in a cohort sampled during active COVID-19. The genes are TRBV5-5 and TRBJ2-1; D is perhaps TRBD1 (5 bases). CDR3 loop: CASSLGGQGNEQFF. In DNA form, the CDR3 reads TGTGCCAGCAGCTTGGGGGGCCAGGGCAATGAGCAGTTCTTC.